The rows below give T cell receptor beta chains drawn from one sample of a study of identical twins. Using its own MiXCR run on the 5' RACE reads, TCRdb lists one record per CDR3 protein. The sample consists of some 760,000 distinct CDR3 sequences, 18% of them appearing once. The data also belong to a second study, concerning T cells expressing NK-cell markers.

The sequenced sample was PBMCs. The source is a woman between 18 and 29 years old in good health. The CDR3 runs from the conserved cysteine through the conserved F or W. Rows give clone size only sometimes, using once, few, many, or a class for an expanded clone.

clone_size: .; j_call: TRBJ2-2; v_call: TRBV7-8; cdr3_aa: CASSFLRQGSNTGELFF
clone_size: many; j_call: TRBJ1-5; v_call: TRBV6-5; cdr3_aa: CASSSYFLSNQPQHF
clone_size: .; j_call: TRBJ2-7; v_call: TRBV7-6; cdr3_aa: CASSSRQGREQYF
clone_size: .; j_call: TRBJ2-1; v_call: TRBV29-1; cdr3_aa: CSVSDRKGYNEQFF
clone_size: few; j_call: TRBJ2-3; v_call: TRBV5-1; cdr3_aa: CASSYPRGRGFSTDTQYF
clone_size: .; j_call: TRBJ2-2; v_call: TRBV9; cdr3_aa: CASSVETRGSTGELFF
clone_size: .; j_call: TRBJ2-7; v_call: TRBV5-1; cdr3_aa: CASSLDSSGRFGYEQYF
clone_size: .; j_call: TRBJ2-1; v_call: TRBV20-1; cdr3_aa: CSAREARINEQFF
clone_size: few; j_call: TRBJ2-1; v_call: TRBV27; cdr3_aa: CASSLRDGERQFF
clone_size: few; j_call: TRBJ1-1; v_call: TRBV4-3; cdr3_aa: CASSQAVENEAFF
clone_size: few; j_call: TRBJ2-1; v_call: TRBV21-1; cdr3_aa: CASSKERGDSMDGYNEQFF
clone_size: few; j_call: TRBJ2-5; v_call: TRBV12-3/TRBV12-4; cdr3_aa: CASSSGTSGGARETQYF
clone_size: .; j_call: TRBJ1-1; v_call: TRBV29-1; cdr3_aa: CSVGRRADPEAFF
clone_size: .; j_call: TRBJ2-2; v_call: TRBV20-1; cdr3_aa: CSARRGAGELFF
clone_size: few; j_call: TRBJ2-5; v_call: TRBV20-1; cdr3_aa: CSARDSGKETQYF
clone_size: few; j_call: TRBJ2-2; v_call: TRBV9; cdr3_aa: CASSVTGVKTGELFF
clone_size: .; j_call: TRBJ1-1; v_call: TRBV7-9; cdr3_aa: CASSFPTGANTEAFF
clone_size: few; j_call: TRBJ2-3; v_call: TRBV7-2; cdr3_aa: CASSFRDSATDTQYF
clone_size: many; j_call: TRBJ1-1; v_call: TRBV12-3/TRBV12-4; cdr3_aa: CASSLFAPGEAFF
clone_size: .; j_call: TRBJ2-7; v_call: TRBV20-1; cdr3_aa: CSALPGQGFSYEQYF
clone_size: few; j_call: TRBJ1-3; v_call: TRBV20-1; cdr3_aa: CSARSTGASGNTIYF
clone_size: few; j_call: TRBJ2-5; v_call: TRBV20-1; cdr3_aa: CSARGAGIMYQETQYF
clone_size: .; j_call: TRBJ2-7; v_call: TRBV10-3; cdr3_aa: CAIREPGQGAHEQYF
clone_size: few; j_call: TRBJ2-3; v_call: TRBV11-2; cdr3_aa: CASSRTGTTSGDTQYF
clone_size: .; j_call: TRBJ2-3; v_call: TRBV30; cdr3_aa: CAARDGTDTQYF
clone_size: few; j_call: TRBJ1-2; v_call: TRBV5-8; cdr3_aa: CASMLGEALTYGYTF
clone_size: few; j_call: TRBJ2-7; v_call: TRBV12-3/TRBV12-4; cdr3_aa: CASSRRQVRSEQYF
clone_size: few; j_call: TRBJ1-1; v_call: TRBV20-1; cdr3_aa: CSAREQMNTEAFF
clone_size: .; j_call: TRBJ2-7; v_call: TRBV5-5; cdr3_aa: CASSSSIQGVDYEQYF
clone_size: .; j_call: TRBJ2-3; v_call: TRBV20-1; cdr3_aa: CSAKGDPASDTQYF
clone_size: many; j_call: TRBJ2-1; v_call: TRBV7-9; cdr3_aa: CASSLARGGGDNEQFF
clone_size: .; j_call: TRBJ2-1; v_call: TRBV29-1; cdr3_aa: CSVDQGLAGGGEQFF
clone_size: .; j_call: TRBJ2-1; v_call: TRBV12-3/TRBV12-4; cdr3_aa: CASRDWDSHNEQFF
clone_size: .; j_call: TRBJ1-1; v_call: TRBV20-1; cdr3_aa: CSASRDSRAAFF
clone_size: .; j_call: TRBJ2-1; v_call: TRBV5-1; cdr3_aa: CASSLGASGWGDNEQFF
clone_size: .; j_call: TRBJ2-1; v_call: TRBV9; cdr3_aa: CASSGAVGYNEQFF
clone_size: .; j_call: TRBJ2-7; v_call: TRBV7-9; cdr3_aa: CASSPQGFRDGVYEQYF
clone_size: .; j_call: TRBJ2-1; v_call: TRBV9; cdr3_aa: CASSVAGLGYNEQFF
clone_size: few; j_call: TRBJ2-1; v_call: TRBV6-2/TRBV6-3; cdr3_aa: CASIRRGPHNEQFF
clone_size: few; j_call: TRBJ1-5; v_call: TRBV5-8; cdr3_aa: CATQGSYNQPQHF
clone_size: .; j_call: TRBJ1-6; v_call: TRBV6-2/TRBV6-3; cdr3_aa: CASSSGLLNSPLHF
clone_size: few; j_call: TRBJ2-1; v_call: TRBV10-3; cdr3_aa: CAIRETGFYNEQFF